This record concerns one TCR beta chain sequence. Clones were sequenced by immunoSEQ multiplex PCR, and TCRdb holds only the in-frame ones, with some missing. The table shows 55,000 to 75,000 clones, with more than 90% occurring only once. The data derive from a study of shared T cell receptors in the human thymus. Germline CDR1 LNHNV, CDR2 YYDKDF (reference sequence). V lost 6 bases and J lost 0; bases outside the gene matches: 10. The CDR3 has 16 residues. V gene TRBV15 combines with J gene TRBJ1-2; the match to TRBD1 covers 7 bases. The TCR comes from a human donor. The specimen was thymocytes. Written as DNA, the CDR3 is TGTGCCACCAGTACAGGGTCGGGACAGACTAACTATGGCTACACCTTC. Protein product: CATSTGSGQTNYGYTF.